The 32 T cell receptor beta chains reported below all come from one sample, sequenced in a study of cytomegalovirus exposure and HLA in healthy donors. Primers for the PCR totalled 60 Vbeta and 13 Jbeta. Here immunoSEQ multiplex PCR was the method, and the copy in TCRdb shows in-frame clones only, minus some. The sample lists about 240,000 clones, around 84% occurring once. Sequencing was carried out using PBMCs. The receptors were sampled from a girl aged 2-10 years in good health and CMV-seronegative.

The CDR3 protein is CASSVDGNNTEAFF. The CDR3 DNA sequence: TGTGCCAGCAGTGTAGACGGGAACAACACTGAAGCTTTCTTT. J is TRBJ1-1 and V is TRBV6-4; D is uncertain. Germline V lookup: CDR1 MRHNA, CDR2 SNTAGT. CDR3 length: 14 residues. Trimming shortened V by 4 bases and J by 2 bases, and 11 bases separated the two germline ends.

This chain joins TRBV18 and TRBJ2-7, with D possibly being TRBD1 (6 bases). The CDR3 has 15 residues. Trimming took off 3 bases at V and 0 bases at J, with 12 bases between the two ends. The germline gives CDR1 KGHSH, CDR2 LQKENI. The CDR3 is CASSPYQGNSYEQYF. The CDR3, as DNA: TGTGCCAGCTCACCTTATCAGGGGAACTCCTACGAGCAGTACTTC.

CDR3 in amino acids: CASSLRGPNTEAFF. CDR3 bases: TGCGCCAGCAGCTTGAGAGGGCCGAACACTGAAGCTTTCTTT. The rearrangement links TRBV5-1 to TRBJ1-1; D not certain. CDR3 length equals 14 residues. V lost 1 base to trimming and J lost 1 base, with 8 bases between them. The germline V gene encodes CDR1 SGHRS and CDR2 YFSETQ. Filled out from reference TRBV5-1 and TRBJ1-1, the complete variable domain reads KAGVTQTPRYLIKTRGQQVTLSCSPISGHRSVSWYQQTPGQGLQFLFEYFSETQRNKGNFPGRFSGRQFSNSRSEMNVSTLELGDSALYLCASSLRGPNTEAFFGQGTRLTVV.

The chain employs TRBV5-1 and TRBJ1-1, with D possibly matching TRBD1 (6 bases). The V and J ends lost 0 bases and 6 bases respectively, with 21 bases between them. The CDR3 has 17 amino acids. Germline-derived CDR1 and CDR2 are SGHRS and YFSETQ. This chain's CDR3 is CASSLGGGGSTLPEAFF. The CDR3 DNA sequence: TGCGCCAGCAGCTTGGGGGGAGGGGGTAGTACATTGCCTGAAGCTTTCTTT.

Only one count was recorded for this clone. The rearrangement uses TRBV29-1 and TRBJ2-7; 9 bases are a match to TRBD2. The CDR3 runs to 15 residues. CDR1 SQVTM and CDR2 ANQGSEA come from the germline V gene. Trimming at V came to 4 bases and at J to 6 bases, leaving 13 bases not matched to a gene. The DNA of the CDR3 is TGCAGCGTTGGTCGGGAGCGGGAGGTTTCCGGCGAGCAGTACTTC. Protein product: CSVGREREVSGEQYF.

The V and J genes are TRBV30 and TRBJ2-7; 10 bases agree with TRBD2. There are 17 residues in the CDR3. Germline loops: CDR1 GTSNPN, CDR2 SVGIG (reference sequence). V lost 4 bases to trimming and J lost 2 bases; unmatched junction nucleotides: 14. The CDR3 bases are TGTGCCTGGAACCGAATGAGGACTAGCGGAAGGCCCTACGAGCAGTACTTC. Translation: CAWNRMRTSGRPYEQYF. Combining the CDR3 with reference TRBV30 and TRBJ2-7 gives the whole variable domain SQTIHQWPATLVQPVGSPLSLECTVEGTSNPNLYWYRQAAGRGLQLLFYSVGIGQISSEVPQNLSASRPQDRQFILSSKKLLLSDSGFYLCAWNRMRTSGRPYEQYFGPGTRLTVT.

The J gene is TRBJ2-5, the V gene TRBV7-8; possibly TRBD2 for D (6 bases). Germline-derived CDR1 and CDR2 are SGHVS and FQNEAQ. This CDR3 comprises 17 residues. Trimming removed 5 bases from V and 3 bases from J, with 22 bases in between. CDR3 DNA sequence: TGTGCCAGCAGCCGCTTAAAGAGACTAGTCTACGAAGAGACCCAGTACTTC. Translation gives CASSRLKRLVYEETQYF.

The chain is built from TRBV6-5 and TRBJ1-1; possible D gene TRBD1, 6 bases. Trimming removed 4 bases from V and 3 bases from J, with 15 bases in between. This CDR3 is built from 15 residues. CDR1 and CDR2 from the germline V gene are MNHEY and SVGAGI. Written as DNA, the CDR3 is TGTGCCAGCAGTTCACAGGGTCTGGGGTACACTGAAGCTTTCTTT. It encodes CASSSQGLGYTEAFF.

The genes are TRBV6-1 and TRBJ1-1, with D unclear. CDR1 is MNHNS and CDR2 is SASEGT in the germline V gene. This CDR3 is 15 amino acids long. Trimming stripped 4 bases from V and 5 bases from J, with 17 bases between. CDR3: CASSVKDGRWTEAFF. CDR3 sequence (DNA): TGTGCCAGCAGTGTCAAAGATGGGCGATGGACTGAAGCTTTCTTT.

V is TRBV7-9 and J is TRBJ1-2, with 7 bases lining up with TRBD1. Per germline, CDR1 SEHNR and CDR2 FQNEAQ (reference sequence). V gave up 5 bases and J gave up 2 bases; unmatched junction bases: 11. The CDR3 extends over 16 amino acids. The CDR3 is CASSHLRDRENYGYTF. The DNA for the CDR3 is TGTGCCAGCAGCCACCTCCGCGACAGGGAGAACTATGGCTACACCTTC. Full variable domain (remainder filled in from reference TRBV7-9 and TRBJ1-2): DTGVSQNPRHKITKRGQNVTFRCDPISEHNRLYWYRQTLGQGPEFLTYFQNEAQLEKSRLLSDRFSAERPKGSFSTLEIQRTEQGDSAMYLCASSHLRDRENYGYTFGSGTRLTVV.

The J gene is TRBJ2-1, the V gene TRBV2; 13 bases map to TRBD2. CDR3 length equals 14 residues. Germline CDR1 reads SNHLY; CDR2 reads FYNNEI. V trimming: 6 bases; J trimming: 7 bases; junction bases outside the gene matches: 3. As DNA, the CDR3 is TGTGCCAGCAGAAGGACTAGCGGGAGTAATGAGCAGTTCTTC. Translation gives CASRRTSGSNEQFF.

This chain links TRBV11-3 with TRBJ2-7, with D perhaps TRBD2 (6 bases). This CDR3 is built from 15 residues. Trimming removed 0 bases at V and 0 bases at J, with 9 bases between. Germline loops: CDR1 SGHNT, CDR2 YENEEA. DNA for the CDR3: TGTGCCAGCAGCTTAGATAGCGGTAGCTCCTACGAGCAGTACTTC. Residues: CASSLDSGSSYEQYF.

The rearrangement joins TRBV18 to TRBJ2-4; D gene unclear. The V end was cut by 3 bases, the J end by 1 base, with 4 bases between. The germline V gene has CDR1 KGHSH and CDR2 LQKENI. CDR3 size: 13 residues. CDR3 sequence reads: CASSPGAKNIQYF. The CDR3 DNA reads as TGTGCCAGCTCACCCGGGGCCAAAAACATTCAGTACTTC.

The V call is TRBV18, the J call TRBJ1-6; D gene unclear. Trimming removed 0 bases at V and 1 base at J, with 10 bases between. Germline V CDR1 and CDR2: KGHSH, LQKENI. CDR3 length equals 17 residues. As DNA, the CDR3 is TGTGCCAGCTCACCACCGAGGGTTGGATCCTATAATTCACCCCTCCACTTT. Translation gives CASSPPRVGSYNSPLHF. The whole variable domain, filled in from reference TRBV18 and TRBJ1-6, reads NAGVMQNPRHLVRRRGQEARLRCSPMKGHSHVYWYRQLPEEGLKFMVYLQKENIIDESGMPKERFSAEFPKEGPSILRIQQVVRGDSAAYFCASSPPRVGSYNSPLHFGNGTRLTVT.

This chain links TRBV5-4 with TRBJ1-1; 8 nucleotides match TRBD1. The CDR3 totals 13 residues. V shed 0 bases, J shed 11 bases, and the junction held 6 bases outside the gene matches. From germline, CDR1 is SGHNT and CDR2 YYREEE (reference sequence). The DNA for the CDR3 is TGTGCCAGCAGCTTGGGGGACAGGAGCGGGGCTTTCTTT. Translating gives CASSLGDRSGAFF.

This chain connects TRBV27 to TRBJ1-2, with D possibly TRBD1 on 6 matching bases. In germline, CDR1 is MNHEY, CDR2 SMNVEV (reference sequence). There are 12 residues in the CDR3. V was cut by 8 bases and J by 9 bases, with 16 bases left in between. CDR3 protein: CASGNYRASYTF. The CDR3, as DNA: TGTGCCAGCGGTAACTACAGGGCGAGCTACACCTTC.

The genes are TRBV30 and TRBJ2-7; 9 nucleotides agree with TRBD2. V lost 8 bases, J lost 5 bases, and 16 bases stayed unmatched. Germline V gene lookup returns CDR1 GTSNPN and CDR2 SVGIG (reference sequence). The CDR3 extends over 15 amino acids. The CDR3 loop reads CARDTRLAEGNEQYF. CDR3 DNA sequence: TGTGCCCGCGATACTCGACTAGCGGAGGGGAACGAGCAGTACTTC.

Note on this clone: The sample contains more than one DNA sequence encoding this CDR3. The CDR3 DNA is TGTGCCAGCAGCGGACTCACAGATACGCAGTATTTT. Its protein is CASSGLTDTQYF. The genes are TRBV9 and TRBJ2-3; D is unclear. Trimming cost V 3 bases and J 2 bases, with 4 bases left between them. Germline V gene lookup returns CDR1 SGDLS and CDR2 YYNGEE. The CDR3 loop spans 12 amino acids.

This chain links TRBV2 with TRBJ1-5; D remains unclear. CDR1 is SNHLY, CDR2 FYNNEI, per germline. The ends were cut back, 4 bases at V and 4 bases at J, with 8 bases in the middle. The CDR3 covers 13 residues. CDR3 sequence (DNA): TGTGCCAGCAGTGGGGAGAGAAATCAGCCCCAGCATTTT. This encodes CASSGERNQPQHF.

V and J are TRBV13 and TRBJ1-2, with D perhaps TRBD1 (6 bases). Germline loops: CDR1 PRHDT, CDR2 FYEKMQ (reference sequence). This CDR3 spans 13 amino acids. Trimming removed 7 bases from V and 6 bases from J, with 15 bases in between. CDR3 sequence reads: CASIPGGGHGYTF. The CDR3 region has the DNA TGTGCCAGCATACCCGGCGGGGGGCATGGCTACACCTTC. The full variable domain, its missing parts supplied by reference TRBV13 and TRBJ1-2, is AAGVIQSPRHLIKEKRETATLKCYPIPRHDTVYWYQQGPGQDPQFLISFYEKMQSDKGSIPDRFSAQQFSDYHSELNMSSLELGDSALYFCASIPGGGHGYTFGSGTRLTVV.

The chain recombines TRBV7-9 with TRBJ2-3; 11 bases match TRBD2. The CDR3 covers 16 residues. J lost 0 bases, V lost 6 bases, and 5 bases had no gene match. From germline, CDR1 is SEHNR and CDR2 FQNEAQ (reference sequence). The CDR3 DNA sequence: TGTGCCAGCAGACGAACTAGCGGGGGTAGCACAGATACGCAGTATTTT. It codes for CASRRTSGGSTDTQYF.

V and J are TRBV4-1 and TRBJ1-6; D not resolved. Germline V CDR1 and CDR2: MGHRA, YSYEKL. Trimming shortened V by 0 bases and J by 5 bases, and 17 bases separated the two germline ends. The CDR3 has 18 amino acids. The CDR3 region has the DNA TGCGCCAGCAGCCAAGATCCTCCAGAGGGCGCCAATAATTCACCCCTCCACTTT. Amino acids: CASSQDPPEGANNSPLHF.

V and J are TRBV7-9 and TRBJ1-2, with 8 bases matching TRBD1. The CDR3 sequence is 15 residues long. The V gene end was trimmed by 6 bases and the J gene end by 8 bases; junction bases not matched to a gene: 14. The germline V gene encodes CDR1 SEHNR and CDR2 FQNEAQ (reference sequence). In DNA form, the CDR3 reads TGTGCCAGCAGACCGGCGGGGCAGGGGGCGCGAGGCTACACCTTC. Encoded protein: CASRPAGQGARGYTF. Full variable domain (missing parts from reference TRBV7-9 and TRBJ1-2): DTGVSQNPRHKITKRGQNVTFRCDPISEHNRLYWYRQTLGQGPEFLTYFQNEAQLEKSRLLSDRFSAERPKGSFSTLEIQRTEQGDSAMYLCASRPAGQGARGYTFGSGTRLTVV.

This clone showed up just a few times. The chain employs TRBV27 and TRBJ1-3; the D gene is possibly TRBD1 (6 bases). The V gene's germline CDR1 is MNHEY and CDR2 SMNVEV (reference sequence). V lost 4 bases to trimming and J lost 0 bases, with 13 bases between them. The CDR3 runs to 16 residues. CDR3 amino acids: CASSSGTPSSGNTIYF. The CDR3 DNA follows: TGTGCCAGCAGTTCGGGGACACCGAGCTCTGGAAACACCATATATTTT.

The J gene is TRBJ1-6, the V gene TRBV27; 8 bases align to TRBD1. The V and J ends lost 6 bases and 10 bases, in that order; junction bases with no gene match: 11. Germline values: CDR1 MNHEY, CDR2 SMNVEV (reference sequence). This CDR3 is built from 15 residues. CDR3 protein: CASRRMTGERSPLHF. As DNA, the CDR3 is TGTGCCAGCAGGCGAATGACAGGGGAGAGGTCACCCCTCCACTTT.

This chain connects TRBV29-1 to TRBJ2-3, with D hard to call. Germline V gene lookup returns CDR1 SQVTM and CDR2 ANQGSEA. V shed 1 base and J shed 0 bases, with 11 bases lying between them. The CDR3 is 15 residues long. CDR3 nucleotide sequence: TGCAGCGTTGAAGGGTTCAAAACTAGCACAGATACGCAGTATTTT. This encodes CSVEGFKTSTDTQYF.

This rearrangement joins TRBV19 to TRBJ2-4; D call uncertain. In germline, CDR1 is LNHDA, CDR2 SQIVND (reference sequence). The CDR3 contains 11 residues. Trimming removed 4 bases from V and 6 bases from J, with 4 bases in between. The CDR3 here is CASSTLNIQYF. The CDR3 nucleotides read TGTGCCAGTAGTACTTTAAACATTCAGTACTTC. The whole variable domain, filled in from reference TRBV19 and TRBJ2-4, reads DGGITQSPKYLFRKEGQNVTLSCEQNLNHDAMYWYRQDPGQGLRLIYYSQIVNDFQKGDIAEGYSVSREKKESFPLTVTSAQKNPTAFYLCASSTLNIQYFGAGTRLSVL.

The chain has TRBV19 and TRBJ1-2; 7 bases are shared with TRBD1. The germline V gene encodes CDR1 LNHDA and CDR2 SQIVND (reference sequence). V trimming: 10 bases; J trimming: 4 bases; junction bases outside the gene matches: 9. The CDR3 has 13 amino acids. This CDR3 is CATFSGGIYGYTF. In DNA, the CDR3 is TGTGCCACCTTTTCAGGGGGAATCTATGGCTACACCTTC.

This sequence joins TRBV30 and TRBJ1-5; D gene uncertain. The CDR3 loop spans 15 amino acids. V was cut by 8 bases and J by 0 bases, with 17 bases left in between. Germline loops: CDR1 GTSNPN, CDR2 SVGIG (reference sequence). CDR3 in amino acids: CAAAEETYSNQPQHF. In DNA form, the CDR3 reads TGTGCCGCCGCGGAAGAGACCTATAGCAATCAGCCCCAGCATTTT. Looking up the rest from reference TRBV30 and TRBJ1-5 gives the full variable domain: SQTIHQWPATLVQPVGSPLSLECTVEGTSNPNLYWYRQAAGRGLQLLFYSVGIGQISSEVPQNLSASRPQDRQFILSSKKLLLSDSGFYLCAAAEETYSNQPQHFGDGTRLSIL.

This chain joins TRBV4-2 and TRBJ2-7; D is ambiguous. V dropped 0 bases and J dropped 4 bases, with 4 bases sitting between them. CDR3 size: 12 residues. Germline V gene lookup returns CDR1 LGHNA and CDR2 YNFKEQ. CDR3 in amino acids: CASSQDGYEQYF. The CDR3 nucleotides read TGTGCCAGCAGCCAAGACGGGTACGAGCAGTACTTC.

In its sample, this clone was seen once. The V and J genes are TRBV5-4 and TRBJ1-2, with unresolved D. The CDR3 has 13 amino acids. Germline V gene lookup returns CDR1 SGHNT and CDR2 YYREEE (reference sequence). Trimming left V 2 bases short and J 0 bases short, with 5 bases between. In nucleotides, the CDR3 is TGTGCCAGCAGCTTCGACACTAACTATGGCTACACCTTC. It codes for CASSFDTNYGYTF.

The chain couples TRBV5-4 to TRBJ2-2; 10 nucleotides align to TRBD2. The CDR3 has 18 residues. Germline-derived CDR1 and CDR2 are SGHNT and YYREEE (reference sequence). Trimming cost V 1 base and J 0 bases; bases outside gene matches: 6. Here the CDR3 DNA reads TGTGCCAGCAGCTTGCCAGGACTAGCGGCTTCGAACACCGGGGAGCTGTTTTTT. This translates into CASSLPGLAASNTGELFF.